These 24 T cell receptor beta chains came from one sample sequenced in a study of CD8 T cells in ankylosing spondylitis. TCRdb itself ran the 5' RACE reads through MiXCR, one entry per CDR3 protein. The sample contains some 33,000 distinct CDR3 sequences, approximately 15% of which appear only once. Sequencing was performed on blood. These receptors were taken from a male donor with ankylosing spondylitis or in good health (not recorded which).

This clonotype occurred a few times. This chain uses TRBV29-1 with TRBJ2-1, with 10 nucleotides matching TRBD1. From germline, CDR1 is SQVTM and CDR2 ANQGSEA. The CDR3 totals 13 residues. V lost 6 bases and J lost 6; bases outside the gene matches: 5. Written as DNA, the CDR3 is TGCAGCGTAGACAGGGGGCGAGGCAATGAGCAGTTCTTC. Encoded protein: CSVDRGRGNEQFF.

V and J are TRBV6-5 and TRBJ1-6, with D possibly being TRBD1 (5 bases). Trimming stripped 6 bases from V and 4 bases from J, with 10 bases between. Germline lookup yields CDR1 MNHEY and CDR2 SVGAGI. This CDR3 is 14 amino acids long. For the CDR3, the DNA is TGTGCCAGCAGCTCCGGGGGGTATAATTCACCCCTCCACTTT. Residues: CASSSGGYNSPLHF.

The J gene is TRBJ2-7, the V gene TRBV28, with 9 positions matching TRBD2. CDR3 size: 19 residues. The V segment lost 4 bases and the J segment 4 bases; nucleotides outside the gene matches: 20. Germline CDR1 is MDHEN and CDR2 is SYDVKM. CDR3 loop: CASSSPGTSSQKGVYEQYF. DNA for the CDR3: TGTGCCAGCAGTTCCCCCGGGACTAGCAGTCAGAAAGGGGTATACGAGCAGTACTTC.

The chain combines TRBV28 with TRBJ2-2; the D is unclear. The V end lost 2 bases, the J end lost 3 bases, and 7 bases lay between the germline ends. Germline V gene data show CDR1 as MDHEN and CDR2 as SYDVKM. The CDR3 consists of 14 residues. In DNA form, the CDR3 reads TGTGCCAGCAGTTTACCCCCTTACACCGGGGAGCTGTTTTTT. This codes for CASSLPPYTGELFF.

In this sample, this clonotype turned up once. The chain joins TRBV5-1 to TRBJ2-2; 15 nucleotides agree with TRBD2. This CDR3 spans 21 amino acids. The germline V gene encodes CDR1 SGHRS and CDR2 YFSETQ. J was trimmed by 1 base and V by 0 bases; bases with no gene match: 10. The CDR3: CASSLDEWTSGRAGNTGELFF. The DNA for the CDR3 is TGCGCCAGCAGCTTGGATGAATGGACTAGCGGGAGGGCCGGGAACACCGGGGAGCTGTTTTTT.

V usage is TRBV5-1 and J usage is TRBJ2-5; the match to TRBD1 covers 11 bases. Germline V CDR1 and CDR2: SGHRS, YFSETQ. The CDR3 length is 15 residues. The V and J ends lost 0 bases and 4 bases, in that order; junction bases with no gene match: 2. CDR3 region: CASSLADRGPETQYF. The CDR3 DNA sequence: TGCGCCAGCAGCTTGGCGGACAGGGGGCCAGAGACCCAGTACTTC.

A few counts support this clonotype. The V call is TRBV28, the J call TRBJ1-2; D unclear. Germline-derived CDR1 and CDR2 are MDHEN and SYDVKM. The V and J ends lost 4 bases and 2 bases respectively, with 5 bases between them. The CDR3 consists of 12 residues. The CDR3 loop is CASSSQNYGYTF. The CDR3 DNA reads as TGTGCCAGCAGTTCCCAAAACTATGGCTACACCTTC.

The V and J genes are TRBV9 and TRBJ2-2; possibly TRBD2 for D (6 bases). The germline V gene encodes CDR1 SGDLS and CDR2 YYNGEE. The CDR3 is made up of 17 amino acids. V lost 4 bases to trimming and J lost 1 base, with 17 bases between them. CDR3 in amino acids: CASSPPLGRGNTGELFF. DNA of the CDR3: TGTGCCAGCAGCCCCCCTCTCGGGAGAGGGAACACCGGGGAGCTGTTTTTT.

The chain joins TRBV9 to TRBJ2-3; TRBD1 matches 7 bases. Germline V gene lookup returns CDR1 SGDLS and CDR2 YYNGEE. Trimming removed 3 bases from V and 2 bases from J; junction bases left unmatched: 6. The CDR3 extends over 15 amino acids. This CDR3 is CASSEWDSFTDTQYF. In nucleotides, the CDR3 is TGTGCCAGCAGCGAATGGGACAGCTTCACAGATACGCAGTATTTT.

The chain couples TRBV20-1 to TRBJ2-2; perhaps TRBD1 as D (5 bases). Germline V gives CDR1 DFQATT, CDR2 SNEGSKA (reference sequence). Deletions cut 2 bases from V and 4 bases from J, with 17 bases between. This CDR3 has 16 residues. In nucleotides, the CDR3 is TGCAGTGCTAGATCGAAACAGGCGGTGGCCACCGGGGAGCTGTTTTTT. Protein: CSARSKQAVATGELFF.

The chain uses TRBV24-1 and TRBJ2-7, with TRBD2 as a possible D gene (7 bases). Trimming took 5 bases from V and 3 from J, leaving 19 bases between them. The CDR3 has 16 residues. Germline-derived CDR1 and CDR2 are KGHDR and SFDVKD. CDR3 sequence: CATSAARGGNYYEQYF. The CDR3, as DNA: TGTGCCACCAGTGCGGCGAGGGGGGGCAACTACTACGAGCAGTACTTC.

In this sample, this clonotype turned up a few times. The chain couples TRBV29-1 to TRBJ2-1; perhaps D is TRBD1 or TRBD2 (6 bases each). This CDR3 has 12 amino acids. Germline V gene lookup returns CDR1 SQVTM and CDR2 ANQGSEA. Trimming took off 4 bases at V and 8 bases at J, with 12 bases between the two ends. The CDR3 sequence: CSVGRRGDEQFF. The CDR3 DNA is TGCAGCGTTGGCCGAAGGGGGGATGAGCAGTTCTTC.

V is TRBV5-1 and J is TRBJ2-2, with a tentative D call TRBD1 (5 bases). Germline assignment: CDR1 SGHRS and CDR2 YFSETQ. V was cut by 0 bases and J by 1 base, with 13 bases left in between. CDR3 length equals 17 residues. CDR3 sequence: CASSLEGPTGNTGELFF. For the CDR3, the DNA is TGCGCCAGCAGCTTGGAAGGCCCCACAGGGAACACCGGGGAGCTGTTTTTT.

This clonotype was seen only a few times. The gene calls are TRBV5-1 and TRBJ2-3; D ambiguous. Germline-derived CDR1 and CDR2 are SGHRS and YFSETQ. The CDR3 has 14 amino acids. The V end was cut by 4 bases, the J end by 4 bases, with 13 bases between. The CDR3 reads CASSLGPRADTQYF. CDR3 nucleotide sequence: TGCGCCAGCAGCCTCGGACCTAGGGCAGATACGCAGTATTTT.

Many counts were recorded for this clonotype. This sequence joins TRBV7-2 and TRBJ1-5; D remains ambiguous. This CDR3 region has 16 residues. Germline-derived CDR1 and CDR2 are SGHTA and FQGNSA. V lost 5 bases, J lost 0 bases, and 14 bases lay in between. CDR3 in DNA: TGTGCCAGCAGCCCCCGAAGGGCAGATAGCAATCAGCCCCAGCATTTT. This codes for CASSPRRADSNQPQHF. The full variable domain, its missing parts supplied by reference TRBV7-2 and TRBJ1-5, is GAGVSQSPSNKVTEKGKDVELRCDPISGHTALYWYRQSLGQGLEFLIYFQGNSAPDKSGLPSDRFSAERTGGSVSTLTIQRTQQEDSAVYLCASSPRRADSNQPQHFGDGTRLSIL.

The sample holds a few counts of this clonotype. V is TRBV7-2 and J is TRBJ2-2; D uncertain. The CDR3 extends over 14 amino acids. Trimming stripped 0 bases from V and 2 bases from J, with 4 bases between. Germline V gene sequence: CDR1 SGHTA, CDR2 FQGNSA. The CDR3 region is CASSLAPNTGELFF. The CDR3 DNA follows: TGTGCCAGCAGCTTAGCTCCCAACACCGGGGAGCTGTTTTTT. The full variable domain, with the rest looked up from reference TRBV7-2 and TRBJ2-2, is GAGVSQSPSNKVTEKGKDVELRCDPISGHTALYWYRQSLGQGLEFLIYFQGNSAPDKSGLPSDRFSAERTGGSVSTLTIQRTQQEDSAVYLCASSLAPNTGELFFGEGSRLTVL.

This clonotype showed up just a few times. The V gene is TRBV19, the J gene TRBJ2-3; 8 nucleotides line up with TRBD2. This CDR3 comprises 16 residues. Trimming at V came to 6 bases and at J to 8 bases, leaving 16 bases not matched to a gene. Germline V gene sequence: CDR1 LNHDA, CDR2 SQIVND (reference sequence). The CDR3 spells CASRNKGLDTWGTQYF. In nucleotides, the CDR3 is TGTGCCAGTAGGAACAAGGGACTAGACACATGGGGTACGCAGTATTTT.

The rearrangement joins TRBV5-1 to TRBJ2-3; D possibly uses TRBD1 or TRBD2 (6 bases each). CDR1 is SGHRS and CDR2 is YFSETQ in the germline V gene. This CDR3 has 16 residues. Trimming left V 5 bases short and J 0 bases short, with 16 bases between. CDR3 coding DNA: TGCGCCAGCAGTTTTCGGGGGCAGGGAAGCACAGATACGCAGTATTTT. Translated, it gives CASSFRGQGSTDTQYF.

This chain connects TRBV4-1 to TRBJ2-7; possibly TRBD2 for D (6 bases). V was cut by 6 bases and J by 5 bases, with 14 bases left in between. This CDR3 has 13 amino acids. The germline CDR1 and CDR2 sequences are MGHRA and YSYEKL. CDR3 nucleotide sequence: TGCGCCAGCAGGGGACTTAGGTGGCACGAGCAGTACTTC. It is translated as CASRGLRWHEQYF.

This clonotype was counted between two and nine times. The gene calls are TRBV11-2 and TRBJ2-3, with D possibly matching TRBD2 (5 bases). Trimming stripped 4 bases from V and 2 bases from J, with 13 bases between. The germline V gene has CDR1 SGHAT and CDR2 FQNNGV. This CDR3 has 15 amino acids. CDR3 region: CASSSPSGPTDTQYF. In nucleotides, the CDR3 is TGTGCCAGCAGCTCCCCAAGCGGACCCACAGATACGCAGTATTTT.

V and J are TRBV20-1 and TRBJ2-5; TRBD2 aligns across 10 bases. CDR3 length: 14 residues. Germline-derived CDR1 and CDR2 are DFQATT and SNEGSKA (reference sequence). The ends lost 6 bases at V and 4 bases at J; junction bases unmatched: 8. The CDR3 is CSARPGLAIETQYF. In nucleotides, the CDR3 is TGCAGTGCCCGACCGGGACTAGCGATAGAGACCCAGTACTTC.

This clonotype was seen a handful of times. CDR3 in amino acids: CASGSNRGVLFF. The CDR3, as DNA: TGTGCCAGCGGATCAAACAGGGGCGTTCTGTTTTTT. J is TRBJ1-4 and V is TRBV9, with TRBD1 matching 7 bases. There are 12 residues in the CDR3. Germline V gene lookup returns CDR1 SGDLS and CDR2 YYNGEE. V shed 7 bases, J shed 14 bases, and the junction held 11 bases outside the gene matches.

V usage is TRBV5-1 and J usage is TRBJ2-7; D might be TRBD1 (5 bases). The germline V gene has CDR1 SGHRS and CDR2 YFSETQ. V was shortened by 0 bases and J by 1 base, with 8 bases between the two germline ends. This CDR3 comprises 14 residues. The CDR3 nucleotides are TGCGCCAGCAGCTTGGGGGCAGGGTCCTACGAGCAGTACTTC. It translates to CASSLGAGSYEQYF.

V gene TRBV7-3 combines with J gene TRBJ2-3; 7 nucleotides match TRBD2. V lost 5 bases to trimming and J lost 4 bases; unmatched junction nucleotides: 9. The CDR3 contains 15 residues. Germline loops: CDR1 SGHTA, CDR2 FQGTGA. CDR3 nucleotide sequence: TGTGCCAGCAGCCGGTGGCGGGAGTTCTCAGATACGCAGTATTTT. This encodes CASSRWREFSDTQYF.